A single T cell receptor beta chain is shown here with its context. The antigen is undetermined. Generated by immunoSEQ multiplex PCR, the TCRdb table keeps only in-frame clones and is missing some. The sample holds roughly 13,000 clones, roughly 80% seen once. The data were obtained in a study of PD-1 blockade in classical Hodgkin lymphoma. This CDR3 spans 14 amino acids. The germline CDR1 and CDR2 sequences are LNHDA and SQIVND (reference sequence). V was pared by 5 bases and J by 0 bases, with 10 bases between. Every patient relapsed after autologous stem cell transplantation, and brentuximab vedotin exposure varied. General observations from the study: The authors have not defined what causes the repertoire differences, possibly disease activity or prior therapy. According to reports, newly diagnosed patients had lower baseline TCR diversity than healthy donors, and relapsed/refractory patients had lower baseline TCR diversity still.

The chain employs TRBV19 and TRBJ1-1, with a weak D call TRBD1 (5 bases). This specimen was peripheral blood mononuclear cells (PBMCs), taken at baseline. This receptor was identified in a human donor with classical Hodgkin lymphoma. The CDR3 region is CASSPTVMNTEAFF. CDR3 nucleotide sequence: TGTGCCAGTAGTCCGACAGTCATGAACACTGAAGCTTTCTTT.